One TCR beta chain is described in this entry. CDR1 is KGHSH, CDR2 LQKENI, per germline. The CDR3 has 16 residues. Trimming at V came to 4 bases and at J to 0 bases, leaving 6 bases not matched to a gene. This sample stems from a study of blood T cell repertoires in COVID-19. In the study overall: T cells, B-cell-depleted T cells, or PBMCs provided the cDNA or gDNA that served as material.

This table comes from immunoSEQ multiplex PCR, and its TCRdb copy is limited to in-frame clones, with some not included. Here the sample spans about 90,000 clones, 80% being singletons. This TCR was sampled from a woman in her seventies with acute or convalescent COVID-19. The chain joins TRBV18 to TRBJ2-4; 7 positions agree with TRBD1. Material: peripheral blood. The DNA of the CDR3 is TGTGCCAGCTCACGGGACAGTACGCTAGCCAAAAACATTCAGTACTTC. Protein: CASSRDSTLAKNIQYF. The entire variable domain, with the rest obtained from reference TRBV18 and TRBJ2-4, is as follows: NAGVMQNPRHLVRRRGQEARLRCSPMKGHSHVYWYRQLPEEGLKFMVYLQKENIIDESGMPKERFSAEFPKEGPSILRIQQVVRGDSAAYFCASSRDSTLAKNIQYFGAGTRLSVL.